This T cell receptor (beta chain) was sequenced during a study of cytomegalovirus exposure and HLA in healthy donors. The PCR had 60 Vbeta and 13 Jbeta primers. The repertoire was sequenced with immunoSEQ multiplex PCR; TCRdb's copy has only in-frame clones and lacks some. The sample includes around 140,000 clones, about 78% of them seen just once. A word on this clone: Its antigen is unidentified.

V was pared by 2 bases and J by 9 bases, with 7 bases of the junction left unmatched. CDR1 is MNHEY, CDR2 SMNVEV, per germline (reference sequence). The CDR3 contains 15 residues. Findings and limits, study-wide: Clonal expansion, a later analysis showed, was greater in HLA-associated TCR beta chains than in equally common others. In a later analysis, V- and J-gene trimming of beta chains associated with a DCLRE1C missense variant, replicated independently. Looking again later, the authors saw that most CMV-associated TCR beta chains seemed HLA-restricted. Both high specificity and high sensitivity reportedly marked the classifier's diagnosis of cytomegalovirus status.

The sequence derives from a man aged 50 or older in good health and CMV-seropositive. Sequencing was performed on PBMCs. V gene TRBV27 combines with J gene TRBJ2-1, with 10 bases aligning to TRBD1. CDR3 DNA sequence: TGTGCCAGCAGTTTAATCGACAGGGGGCGAGGTGAGCAGTTCTTC. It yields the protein CASSLIDRGRGEQFF.